This entry is about one TCR beta chain. The antigen is not known. Germline V gene lookup returns CDR1 SGHKS and CDR2 YYEKEE (reference sequence). V was cut by 0 bases and J by 3 bases, with 7 bases left in between. The CDR3 runs to 13 residues. This entry is derived from a study of cytomegalovirus exposure and HLA in healthy donors. The PCR employed 60 Vbeta primers together with 13 Jbeta primers. Here immunoSEQ multiplex PCR was the method, and the copy in TCRdb shows in-frame clones only, minus some. Of about 130,000 clones detected, over 65% appear once; the ten largest clones hold more than 0.95%. Study findings and constraints: Analyzed later, most CMV-associated TCR beta chains appeared HLA-restricted. Within an earlier analysis, most TCR beta V segments proved productive either about 90% or about 30% of the time. Overall, around 150 TCR beta chains were annotated as cytomegalovirus-associated.

Sequencing was done on a sample of PBMCs. The V and J genes are TRBV5-5 and TRBJ2-7; D perhaps matches TRBD2 (6 bases). This clonotype was obtained from a man aged 45-65 years in good health and CMV-seronegative. CDR3 nucleotide sequence: TGTGCCAGCAGCTTGGCCGGGAGCTACGAGCAGTACTTC. Amino acid sequence: CASSLAGSYEQYF. Based on the CDR3 plus reference TRBV5-5 and TRBJ2-7, the full variable domain is DAGVTQSPTHLIKTRGQQVTLRCSPISGHKSVSWYQQVLGQGPQFIFQYYEKEERGRGNFPDRFSARQFPNYSSELNVNALLLGDSALYLCASSLAGSYEQYFGPGTRLTVT.